Below are 31 T cell receptor beta chains sequenced from a single sample in a study of identical twins. From the 5' RACE reads, TCRdb called clonotypes with MiXCR, one entry per CDR3 protein. The data contain approximately 230,000 distinct CDR3 sequences, 6.5% of them seen just once; the ten biggest clones take up approximately 14%. This same sample was also part of a study on T cells expressing NK-cell markers.

Material: CD8+ T cells sorted from blood. All receptors derive from a woman under 30 in good health.

V usage is TRBV15 and J usage is TRBJ2-1, with no clear D. Trimming shortened V by 4 bases and J by 0 bases, and 10 bases separated the two germline ends. Germline V gene sequence: CDR1 LNHNV, CDR2 YYDKDF (reference sequence). The length of the CDR3 is 15 residues. CDR3 amino acids: CATSTWRSSYNEQFF. CDR3 DNA sequence: TGTGCCACCAGCACCTGGAGAAGCTCCTACAATGAGCAGTTCTTC.

Many counts were recorded for this clonotype. The chain joins TRBV12-3 or TRBV12-4 to TRBJ1-1; 7 positions match TRBD1. The CDR3 length is 12 residues. The trim removed 6 bases at V and 10 bases at J, leaving 8 bases unmatched. Here the CDR3 reads CASSTGVLGAFF. CDR3 coding DNA: TGTGCCAGCAGCACAGGGGTTCTGGGAGCTTTCTTT.

Only a few counts were recorded for this clonotype. This sequence joins TRBV6-1 and TRBJ1-6; 7 bases agree with TRBD1. Germline V gene sequence: CDR1 MNHNS, CDR2 SASEGT. The CDR3 extends over 15 amino acids. Trimming at V came to 6 bases and at J to 10 bases, leaving 12 bases not matched to a gene. Here the CDR3 DNA reads TGTGCCAGCAGCCGAGGCGGGACAGTGGGATCACCCCTCCACTTT. Amino acids: CASSRGGTVGSPLHF.

J is TRBJ2-1 and V is TRBV29-1; D could derive from TRBD1 or TRBD2 (5 bases each). The germline V gene encodes CDR1 SQVTM and CDR2 ANQGSEA. CDR3 length: 14 residues. The germline V and J ends were trimmed by 8 bases and 9 bases, with 23 bases remaining between them. For the CDR3, the DNA is TGCAGCTCCTCCTTAGCGAAGAGGGGCCTTGAGCAGTTCTTC. Protein product: CSSSLAKRGLEQFF.

This clonotype was counted a few times. This chain links TRBV9 with TRBJ2-7; TRBD1 aligns across 7 bases. Germline V gives CDR1 SGDLS, CDR2 YYNGEE. The CDR3 consists of 15 residues. V lost 4 bases and J lost 0; bases outside the gene matches: 7. CDR3 loop: CASSPTGASSYEQYF. CDR3 bases: TGTGCCAGCAGCCCCACAGGGGCGAGCTCCTACGAGCAGTACTTC.

This clonotype was picked up many times. J is TRBJ2-3 and V is TRBV6-4, with 11 bases aligning to TRBD2. J was trimmed by 2 bases and V by 6 bases; bases with no gene match: 25. The CDR3 extends over 22 amino acids. The germline V gene has CDR1 MRHNA and CDR2 SNTAGT. CDR3 residues: CASSRVAGAGTSGPRDTDTQYF. The CDR3 DNA follows: TGTGCCAGCAGCAGGGTGGCAGGCGCCGGGACTAGCGGACCGCGGGACACAGATACGCAGTATTTT.

This clonotype was seen only a few times. This chain connects TRBV3-1 to TRBJ2-1; the match to TRBD2 covers 8 bases. The CDR3 length is 15 residues. CDR1 LGHDT and CDR2 YNNKEL come from the germline V gene (reference sequence). V gave up 2 bases and J gave up 7 bases; unmatched junction bases: 7. This CDR3 reads CASSQISGRSNEQFF. CDR3 DNA: TGTGCCAGCAGCCAAATAAGCGGGAGATCAAATGAGCAGTTCTTC.

This clonotype was seen a few times. The chain recombines TRBV7-9 with TRBJ2-1, with 12 bases that match TRBD1. CDR1 is SEHNR, CDR2 FQNEAQ, per germline (reference sequence). Trimming at V came to 5 bases and at J to 7 bases, leaving 9 bases not matched to a gene. The CDR3 length is 16 residues. The chain's CDR3 is CASSTPGTGGWNEQFF. The CDR3, as DNA: TGTGCCAGCAGCACTCCCGGGACAGGGGGCTGGAATGAGCAGTTCTTC.

This clonotype was counted between two and nine times. This chain connects TRBV7-8 to TRBJ2-7; 7 bases align to TRBD2. V was clipped by 9 bases and J by 4 bases; unmatched bases: 15. The CDR3 extends over 15 amino acids. Germline values: CDR1 SGHVS, CDR2 FQNEAQ. Written as DNA, the CDR3 is TGTGCCAGTTTACTCGGCGGCGGGAGTTTATACGAGCAGTACTTC. It specifies CASLLGGGSLYEQYF.

This clonotype appeared a few times. The V call is TRBV6-2 or TRBV6-3, the J call TRBJ1-1, with D perhaps TRBD1 (5 bases). Per the germline V gene, CDR1 is MNHEY and CDR2 is SVGEGT. Trimming took 9 bases from V and 4 from J, leaving 21 bases between them. The CDR3 is made up of 15 amino acids. The CDR3 bases are TGTGCCAGTTCCTTACCGCGTAGGGGTGGCACTGAAGCTTTCTTT. This translates into CASSLPRRGGTEAFF.

The chain couples TRBV6-5 to TRBJ2-7, with 9 bases identical to TRBD2. The J segment lost 2 bases and the V segment lost 2 bases, leaving 7 bases of the junction unmatched. CDR1 is MNHEY, CDR2 SVGAGI, per germline. The CDR3 is made up of 16 amino acids. The CDR3 sequence is CASSYPRSGGTYEQYF. The CDR3 coding sequence is TGTGCCAGCAGTTACCCCCGTAGCGGGGGAACCTACGAGCAGTACTTC.

This clonotype was detected many times. This sequence joins TRBV19 and TRBJ1-1; D is possibly TRBD1 (5 bases). Germline CDR1 LNHDA, CDR2 SQIVND (reference sequence). There are 14 residues in the CDR3. Deletions cut 7 bases from V and 5 bases from J, with 17 bases between. This chain's CDR3 is CASTIGAPRTEAFF. DNA of the CDR3: TGTGCCAGTACCATTGGGGCCCCGCGAACTGAAGCTTTCTTT.

This chain connects TRBV5-2 to TRBJ1-1; the table gives TRBD1 as D, unverified against the DNA. TRBV5-2 is tagged as a pseudogene. The CDR3 is made up of 16 amino acids. The CDR3 DNA follows: TGTGCCATGGGCGACGGGACAGTGGGGGTCGATACTGAAGCTTTCTTT. Encoded protein: CAMGDGTVGVDTEAFF.

The chain combines TRBV5-4 with TRBJ1-2; TRBD1 might be the D (6 bases). The germline V gene encodes CDR1 SGHNT and CDR2 YYREEE (reference sequence). This CDR3 is 13 amino acids long. The V end lost 4 bases, the J end lost 5 bases, and 12 bases lay between the germline ends. This CDR3 is CASSTGLSYGYTF. DNA for the CDR3: TGTGCCAGCAGCACAGGGTTGAGTTATGGCTACACCTTC.

The chain uses TRBV7-6 and TRBJ2-2; 12 nucleotides align to TRBD2. This CDR3 has 21 residues. CDR1 and CDR2 (germline): SGHVS, FNYEAQ. V lost 0 bases and J lost 4; bases outside the gene matches: 15. The CDR3 region is CASSLAPMYLTSGGSTGELFF. The CDR3 DNA follows: TGTGCCAGCAGCTTAGCCCCTATGTACCTGACTAGCGGGGGAAGCACCGGGGAGCTGTTTTTT.

This clonotype appeared a few times. This chain uses TRBV13 with TRBJ2-3; D is undetermined. Germline lookup yields CDR1 PRHDT and CDR2 FYEKMQ (reference sequence). With 4 bases removed from V and 4 bases from J, the gap between germline ends came to 12 bases. CDR3 size: 14 residues. The CDR3 is CASSSGDRADTQYF. CDR3 coding DNA: TGTGCCAGCAGCTCGGGCGACCGGGCAGATACGCAGTATTTT.

The rearrangement joins TRBV6-2 or TRBV6-3 to TRBJ2-5; TRBD2 agrees at 7 bases. The V gene end was trimmed by 8 bases and the J gene end by 4 bases; junction bases not matched to a gene: 13. The CDR3 has 15 residues. Germline V gene data show CDR1 as MNHEY and CDR2 as SVGEGT. CDR3 DNA: TGTGCCAGCGTCCGGGACTACTTAGTCGGAGAGACCCAGTACTTC. Translation: CASVRDYLVGETQYF.

J is TRBJ1-1 and V is TRBV12-3 or TRBV12-4; maybe TRBD1 (5 bases). The V end was cut by 3 bases, the J end by 3 bases, with 8 bases between. The CDR3 runs to 13 residues. This CDR3 reads CASSFGRDTEAFF. DNA of the CDR3: TGTGCCAGCAGTTTTGGCAGGGACACTGAAGCTTTCTTT.

DNA for the CDR3: TGCAGTTGGGGGACCATCTATGGCTACACCTTC. Encoded protein: CSWGTIYGYTF. The chain joins TRBV20-1 to TRBJ1-2; tentative D call: TRBD1 (5 bases). The ends were cut back, 8 bases at V and 4 bases at J, with 11 bases in the middle. The CDR3 has 11 amino acids. The V gene's germline CDR1 is DFQATT and CDR2 SNEGSKA (reference sequence).

This clonotype was counted ten times or more. J is TRBJ2-5 and V is TRBV12-3 or TRBV12-4; 10 bases agree with TRBD2. V was pared by 3 bases and J by 7 bases, with 11 bases of the junction left unmatched. The CDR3 length is 16 residues. CDR3 amino acids: CASSFERGGPSGTQYF. As DNA, the CDR3 is TGTGCCAGCAGTTTTGAGCGGGGGGGGCCCTCGGGGACCCAGTACTTC.

This clonotype turned up a few times. The chain uses TRBV19 and TRBJ1-2; D might be TRBD1 (5 bases). Trimming cost V 5 bases and J 2 bases, with 12 bases left between them. Germline loops: CDR1 LNHDA, CDR2 SQIVND (reference sequence). The CDR3 sequence is 14 residues long. In DNA form, the CDR3 reads TGTGCCAGTAGTGCCGGGACGAAAAACTATGGCTACACCTTC. It translates to CASSAGTKNYGYTF. The full variable domain, rest sourced from reference TRBV19 and TRBJ1-2, is DGGITQSPKYLFRKEGQNVTLSCEQNLNHDAMYWYRQDPGQGLRLIYYSQIVNDFQKGDIAEGYSVSREKKESFPLTVTSAQKNPTAFYLCASSAGTKNYGYTFGSGTRLTVV.

This clonotype was seen a handful of times. The chain couples TRBV28 to TRBJ2-3; the D is unclear. This CDR3 has 13 residues. The V end was cut by 3 bases, the J end by 2 bases, with 6 bases between. CDR1 MDHEN and CDR2 SYDVKM come from the germline V gene. Written as DNA, the CDR3 is TGTGCCAGCAGTTTTTCCGACACAGATACGCAGTATTTT. This gives the protein CASSFSDTDTQYF.

This clonotype was seen ten or more times. The CDR3 nucleotides are TGTGCCAGCAGCCTTGGGCCGTCCAGAGGCTACACCTTC. It encodes CASSLGPSRGYTF. The chain combines TRBV6-1 with TRBJ1-2; D is ambiguous. V was pared by 6 bases and J by 8 bases, with 16 bases between. This CDR3 comprises 13 residues. Per the germline V gene, CDR1 is MNHNS and CDR2 is SASEGT.

This clonotype has at least ten counts. V is TRBV29-1 and J is TRBJ2-1, with a weak D call TRBD1 (5 bases). CDR3 length: 11 residues. The V gene lost 6 bases and the J gene lost 12 bases, with 15 bases spanning the gap. CDR1 is SQVTM and CDR2 is ANQGSEA in the germline V gene. The chain's CDR3 is CSVVRGGAQFF. For the CDR3, the DNA is TGCAGCGTAGTAAGGGGTGGAGCGCAGTTCTTC.

This clonotype was observed a handful of times. V and J are TRBV6-2 or TRBV6-3 and TRBJ2-4; 8 bases map to TRBD2. Trimming took 6 bases from V and 8 from J; bases not matched to a gene: 6. Germline V gene data show CDR1 as MNHEY and CDR2 as SVGEGT. The CDR3 runs to 13 residues. CDR3 nucleotides: TGTGCCAGCAGCTCCGGACTAGCCTACATTCAGTACTTC. It yields the protein CASSSGLAYIQYF.

This clonotype came up many times. The V call is TRBV4-3, the J call TRBJ2-1, with TRBD2 matching 7 bases. The CDR3 loop spans 15 amino acids. Per the germline V gene, CDR1 is LGHNA and CDR2 is YSLEER. Unmatched junction bases numbered 9, after V lost 1 base and J lost 9 bases. This CDR3 reads CASSQAREIGGEQFF. DNA for the CDR3: TGCGCCAGCAGCCAAGCGCGGGAGATTGGGGGTGAGCAGTTCTTC.

This clonotype was found many times. The chain links TRBV6-1 to TRBJ2-4; TRBD2 might be the D (5 bases). Germline assignment: CDR1 MNHNS and CDR2 SASEGT. With 8 bases removed from V and 3 bases from J, the gap between germline ends came to 17 bases. This CDR3 has 15 amino acids. The CDR3, as DNA: TGTGCCAGCCCCCCTCAGGAAAGCGGCAAAAACATTCAGTACTTC. Its protein product is CASPPQESGKNIQYF.

This clonotype was found a few times. The chain is built from TRBV12-3 or TRBV12-4 and TRBJ1-1, with D maybe TRBD1 (5 bases). The ends were cut back, 6 bases at V and 1 base at J, with 15 bases in the middle. This CDR3 region has 15 residues. The CDR3 region is CASRTRGASNTEAFF. The CDR3, as DNA: TGTGCCAGCAGGACTAGAGGGGCATCGAACACTGAAGCTTTCTTT.

This clonotype was observed many times. The CDR3 sequence: CASRATPGLAGVGTGELFF. The CDR3 region has the DNA TGTGCCAGCAGAGCGACACCGGGACTAGCGGGAGTAGGCACCGGGGAGCTGTTTTTT. The chain couples TRBV3-1 to TRBJ2-2; 14 nucleotides align to TRBD2. The CDR3 extends over 19 amino acids. Trimming took 6 bases from V and 4 from J; bases not matched to a gene: 13. Per germline, CDR1 LGHDT and CDR2 YNNKEL (reference sequence).

This clonotype has a handful of counts. This sequence joins TRBV7-9 and TRBJ2-2; 7 nucleotides line up with TRBD1. V trimming: 5 bases; J trimming: 0 bases; junction bases outside the gene matches: 6. The germline CDR1 and CDR2 sequences are SEHNR and FQNEAQ (reference sequence). This CDR3 is 16 amino acids long. The CDR3 nucleotides are TGTGCCAGCAGCCATAAGGACAGGTCGAACACCGGGGAGCTGTTTTTT. Translated, it gives CASSHKDRSNTGELFF.

This clonotype was observed at least ten times. The V call is TRBV25-1, the J call TRBJ2-2; D unresolved. V shed 0 bases and J shed 7 bases, with 3 bases lying between them. The CDR3 is made up of 12 amino acids. Per germline, CDR1 MGHDK and CDR2 SYGVNS. The CDR3 loop is CASSEYFGELFF. For the CDR3, the DNA is TGTGCCAGCAGTGAATATTTCGGGGAGCTGTTTTTT.